This T cell receptor beta chain was identified in a study of T-cell memory formation after mild COVID-19. Overall study: TCR clusters showed largely donor specificity.

There are a few counts of this clonotype. Its cognate antigen is unknown. Germline V gene data show CDR1 as SGHTA and CDR2 as FQGNSA. The CDR3 is 19 amino acids. With V trimmed by 1 base and J by 7 bases, 14 bases remained unmatched. Constant-segment primers were used for 5'RACE, and the resulting TCR alpha and TCR beta cDNA libraries carried sample barcodes and UMIs. TCRdb analysed the 5' RACE reads with MiXCR anew, one entry per CDR3 protein. The data contain 350,000 or so distinct CDR3 sequences, under 25% of them singletons. Findings and caveats of the study: Among clones contracting day 15 to 85, CD4/CD8 was balanced, whereas later expanders leaned CD4+. Of the contracting clones, CD4+ ones lay mainly in CM and EM, and CD8+ ones in EMRA.

J is TRBJ2-2 and V is TRBV7-2; 11 nucleotides match TRBD2. The TCR sequence derives from an adult woman who had mild COVID-19 (a few samples of this study predate the infection). Cell type and time point are not known. Sample: PBMCs or a T cell subset sorted from them (not recorded which). CDR3 in DNA: TGTGCCAGCAGCTTAGTCCTCCGGACTAGCGGGCGTGGGGGCGGGGAGCTGTTTTTT. Its translation: CASSLVLRTSGRGGGELFF.